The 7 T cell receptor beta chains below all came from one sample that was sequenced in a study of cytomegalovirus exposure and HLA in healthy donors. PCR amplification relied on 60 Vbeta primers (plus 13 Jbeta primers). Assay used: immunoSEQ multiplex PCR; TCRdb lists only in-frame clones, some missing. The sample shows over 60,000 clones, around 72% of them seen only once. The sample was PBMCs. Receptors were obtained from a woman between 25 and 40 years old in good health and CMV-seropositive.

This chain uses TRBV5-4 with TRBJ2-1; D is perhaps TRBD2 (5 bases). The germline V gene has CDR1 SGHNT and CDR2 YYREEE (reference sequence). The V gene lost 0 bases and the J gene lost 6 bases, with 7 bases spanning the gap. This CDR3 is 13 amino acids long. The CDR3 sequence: CASSLAGVNEQFF. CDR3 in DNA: TGTGCCAGCAGCTTGGCCGGGGTCAATGAGCAGTTCTTC. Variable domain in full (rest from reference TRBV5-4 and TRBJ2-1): ETGVTQSPTHLIKTRGQQVTLRCSSQSGHNTVSWYQQALGQGPQFIFQYYREEENGRGNFPPRFSGLQFPNYSSELNVNALELDDSALYLCASSLAGVNEQFFGPGTRLTVL.

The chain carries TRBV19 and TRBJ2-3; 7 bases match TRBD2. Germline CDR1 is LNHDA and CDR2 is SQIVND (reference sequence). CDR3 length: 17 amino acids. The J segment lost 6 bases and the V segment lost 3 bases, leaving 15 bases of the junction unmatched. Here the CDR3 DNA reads TGTGCCAGTAGTATCGCGACGGGAGGAAGTTGGATTGATACGCAGTATTTT. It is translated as CASSIATGGSWIDTQYF.

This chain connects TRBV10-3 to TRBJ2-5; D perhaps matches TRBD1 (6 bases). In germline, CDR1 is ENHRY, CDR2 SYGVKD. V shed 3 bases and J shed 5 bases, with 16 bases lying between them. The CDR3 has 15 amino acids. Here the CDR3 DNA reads TGTGCCATCAGTGACCCGGCAGGGGCGAAGGAGACCCAGTACTTC. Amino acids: CAISDPAGAKETQYF.

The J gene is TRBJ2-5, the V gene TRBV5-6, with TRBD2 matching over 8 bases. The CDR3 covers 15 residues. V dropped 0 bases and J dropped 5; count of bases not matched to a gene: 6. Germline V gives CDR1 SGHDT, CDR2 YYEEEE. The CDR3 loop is CASSLASAGEETQYF. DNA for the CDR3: TGTGCCAGCAGCTTGGCCTCAGCGGGAGAGGAGACCCAGTACTTC.

In DNA, the CDR3 is TGTGCCAGCAGTGGGGGCCTAGCGGGAGGGCCTGGGGATGAGCAGTTCTTC. As protein: CASSGGLAGGPGDEQFF. The chain links TRBV2 to TRBJ2-1; 12 positions match TRBD2. CDR1 is SNHLY, CDR2 FYNNEI, per germline. Germline trimming cut 4 bases from V and 8 bases from J; bases unmatched to any gene: 12. This CDR3 has 17 amino acids.

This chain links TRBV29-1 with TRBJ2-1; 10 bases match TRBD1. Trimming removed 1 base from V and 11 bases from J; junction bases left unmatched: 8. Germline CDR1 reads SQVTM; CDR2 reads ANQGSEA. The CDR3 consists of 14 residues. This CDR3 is CSVEGQGAPSKQFF. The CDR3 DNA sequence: TGCAGCGTTGAAGGACAGGGGGCGCCTAGTAAGCAGTTCTTC.

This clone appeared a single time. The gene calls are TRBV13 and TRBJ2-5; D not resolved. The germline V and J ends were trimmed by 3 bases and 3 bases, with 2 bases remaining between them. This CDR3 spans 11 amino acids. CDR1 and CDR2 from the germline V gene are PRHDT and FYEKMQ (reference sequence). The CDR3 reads CASSFEETQYF. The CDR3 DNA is TGTGCCAGCAGCTTCGAAGAGACCCAGTACTTC. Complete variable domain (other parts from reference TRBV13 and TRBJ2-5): AAGVIQSPRHLIKEKRETATLKCYPIPRHDTVYWYQQGPGQDPQFLISFYEKMQSDKGSIPDRFSAQQFSDYHSELNMSSLELGDSALYFCASSFEETQYFGPGTRLLVL.